This TCR beta chain was found in a study of blood T cells in healthy people across ages. CDR3 size: 11 residues. Germline lookup yields CDR1 MNHEY and CDR2 SVGAGI. Between the trimmed V and J ends, which lost 11 bases and 8 bases, there was a span of 12 bases. Primed by a sample-barcoded 5' primer and a J-beta primer mix, a second PCR proceeded for 7 to 11 cycles. A single record per CDR3 protein comes from TCRdb applying MiXCR to the 5' RACE reads. The sample lists hundreds of thousands of distinct CDR3 sequences, around 24% seen once, with under 9% in the top ten. Separately, the same data were catalogued under a study of T cells of mothers and their children.

The chain recombines TRBV6-5 with TRBJ1-4, with D unresolved. This TCR derives from a boy aged 5 to 17 in good health. Sequenced sample: blood. Written as DNA, the CDR3 is TGTGCCGGCACCGACTACGAAAAACTGTTTTTT. It translates to CAGTDYEKLFF.